This T cell receptor beta chain appears in the sequencing data of a study of T cell repertoires in cytomegalovirus infection. Background on the study: Matching HLA type and CMV infection were both indicated by public TCR beta signatures.

Trimming took off 8 bases at V and 2 bases at J, with 14 bases between the two ends. The length of the CDR3 is 14 residues. TCRdb called the reads again in MiXCR, with one record for every CDR3 protein. This table has more than 400,000 distinct CDR3 sequences, roughly 29% appearing once. What was sequenced was PBMCs. This sequence originates from a human donor in good health (CMV status not recorded). Some clones in this sample may be carry-over from other donors' samples. The V and J genes are TRBV12-3 or TRBV12-4 and TRBJ2-3; D possibly corresponds to TRBD2 (6 bases). The DNA of the CDR3 is TGTGCCAGCCGACCCCGGGGGAACACAGATACGCAGTATTTT. The encoded protein is CASRPRGNTDTQYF.